This TCR beta chain was retrieved from a study of T cell repertoires in cytomegalovirus infection. About the study: The authors used CMV epitopes that were HLA-C-restricted (recently identified) and HLA-B-restricted (well studied). Matching HLA type, along with CMV infection, was indicated by public TCR beta signatures.

TCRdb analysed the reads with MiXCR anew, one entry per CDR3 protein. The top ten hold about 20% of the sample, which has a few hundred thousand distinct CDR3 sequences, about 28% seen once. This clonotype is a singleton in its sample. Its antigen is not identified. Findings and caveats of the study: There were HLA-C-restricted CMV-specific TCR beta clonotypes dominating the ex vivo response.

The V gene's germline CDR1 is MNHNY and CDR2 SVGAGI (reference sequence). The CDR3 extends over 14 amino acids. V was pared by 6 bases and J by 2 bases, with 4 bases of the junction left unmatched. The TCR comes from a human donor in good health (CMV status not recorded). Some clones in this sample may be carry-over from other donors' samples. The rearrangement links TRBV6-6 to TRBJ1-3, with 7 bases lining up with TRBD1. The material was cultured PBMCs, obtained from culture after CMV antigen stimulation. The CDR3 region has the DNA TGTGCCAGCAGGGAACAGGGGACTGGAAACACCATATATTTT. The encoded protein is CASREQGTGNTIYF.